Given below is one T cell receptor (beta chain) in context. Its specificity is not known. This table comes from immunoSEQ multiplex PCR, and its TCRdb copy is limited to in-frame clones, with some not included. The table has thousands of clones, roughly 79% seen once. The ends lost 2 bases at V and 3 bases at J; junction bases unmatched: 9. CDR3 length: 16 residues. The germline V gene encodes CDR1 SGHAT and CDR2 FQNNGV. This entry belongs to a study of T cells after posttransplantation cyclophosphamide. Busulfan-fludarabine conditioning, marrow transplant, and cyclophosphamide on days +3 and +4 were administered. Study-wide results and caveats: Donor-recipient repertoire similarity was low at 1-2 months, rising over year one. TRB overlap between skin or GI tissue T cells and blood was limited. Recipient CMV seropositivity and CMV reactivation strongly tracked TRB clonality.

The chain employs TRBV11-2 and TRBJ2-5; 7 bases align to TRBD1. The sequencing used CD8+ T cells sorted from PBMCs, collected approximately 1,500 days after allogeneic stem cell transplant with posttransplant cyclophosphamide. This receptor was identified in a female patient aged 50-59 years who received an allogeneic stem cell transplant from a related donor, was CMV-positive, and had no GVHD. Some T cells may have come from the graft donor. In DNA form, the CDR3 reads TGTGCCAGCAGCTTAACCTCTATAGGGGGCGAAGAGACCCAGTACTTC. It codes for CASSLTSIGGEETQYF.